This T cell receptor beta chain stems from a study of T-cell reconstitution after alpha-beta-depleted transplantation in children. Library preparation (for TCRbeta) was performed with unique molecular identifiers. TCRdb used MiXCR to reprocess the PCR reads, holding one entry per CDR3 protein. This sample carries about 610,000 distinct CDR3 sequences, roughly a tenth of them seen once, and the ten largest clones take less than 5%. This clonotype was recorded a few times. Unmatched junction bases numbered 6, after V lost 4 bases and J lost 3 bases. Germline values: CDR1 SGDLS, CDR2 YYNGEE. The CDR3 runs 16 residues.

This chain joins TRBV9 and TRBJ2-5; 13 bases match TRBD2. This receptor was obtained from a human donor who donated a stem cell graft to a child with acute myeloid leukemia. Sequenced here: PBMCs from the stem cell graft donor, sampled from the stem cell graft. The CDR3 coding sequence is TGTGCCAGCAGCCCTCGACTAGCGGGAGGTGAAGAGACCCAGTACTTC. Residues: CASSPRLAGGEETQYF.